This passage covers 19 T cell receptor beta chains from one sample sequenced in a study of OX40 agonist ivuxolimab in advanced cancers. Clones were read by immunoSEQ multiplex PCR, and TCRdb kept only the in-frame ones, dropping some. The sample yields 65,000 to 80,000 clones, approximately 84% seen once. This material consisted of CD4+ or CD8+ T cells sorted from blood, taken in a trial of the OX40 agonist ivuxolimab. The receptors shown here come from an adult with an advanced solid tumor such as melanoma, head and neck, liver or kidney cancer.

This clone was seen a handful of times. The rearrangement links TRBV28 to TRBJ1-2, with TRBD1 identical over 10 bases. This CDR3 contains 16 residues. V shed 1 base and J 1 base; nucleotides not matched to a gene: 3. The V gene's germline CDR1 is MDHEN and CDR2 SYDVKM. The CDR3 is CASSLFGQGGNYGYTF. CDR3 DNA sequence: TGTGCCAGCAGTTTATTCGGACAGGGGGGTAACTATGGCTACACCTTC.

The J gene is TRBJ2-1, the V gene TRBV5-1; TRBD2 aligns across 9 bases. Germline loops: CDR1 SGHRS, CDR2 YFSETQ. The CDR3 has 15 amino acids. V was clipped by 5 bases and J by 4 bases; unmatched bases: 7. The CDR3 DNA follows: TGCGCCAGCAGAGGGCTAGCGGGGAGTTACAATGAGCAGTTCTTC. It encodes CASRGLAGSYNEQFF.

The rearrangement links TRBV19 to TRBJ2-1, with D possibly matching TRBD1 (6 bases). This CDR3 has 12 residues. Trimming shortened V by 5 bases and J by 8 bases, and 10 bases separated the two germline ends. The germline V gene encodes CDR1 LNHDA and CDR2 SQIVND (reference sequence). The CDR3 protein is CASSQTGYEQFF. The CDR3 nucleotides are TGTGCCAGTAGTCAAACAGGGTATGAGCAGTTCTTC.

This clone was counted only a few times. V is TRBV4-3 and J is TRBJ2-2; 7 bases are shared with TRBD2. The ends lost 0 bases at V and 6 bases at J; junction bases unmatched: 4. This CDR3 contains 15 residues. CDR1 is LGHNA, CDR2 YSLEER, per germline. The CDR3 DNA sequence: TGCGCCAGCAGCCAAGATCGACTAGCTGCCGGGGAGCTGTTTTTT. Translated, it gives CASSQDRLAAGELFF.

The rearrangement joins TRBV5-1 to TRBJ1-2; D gene uncertain. The CDR3 is made up of 13 amino acids. Germline CDR1 is SGHRS and CDR2 is YFSETQ. V dropped 1 base and J dropped 7 bases, with 11 bases sitting between them. The CDR3 loop reads CASSLLDLTGYTF. Here the CDR3 DNA reads TGCGCCAGCAGCTTGTTAGACCTCACTGGCTACACCTTC.

The chain uses TRBV4-3 and TRBJ2-2, with 9 bases that match TRBD2. The ends lost 0 bases at V and 6 bases at J; junction bases unmatched: 2. This CDR3 region has 15 residues. The germline V gene has CDR1 LGHNA and CDR2 YSLEER. CDR3 in DNA: TGCGCCAGCAGCCAAGAGATAGCGGGGGCCGGGGAGCTGTTTTTT. Its translation is CASSQEIAGAGELFF.

The chain has TRBV9 and TRBJ2-2, with a possible D match to TRBD1 (5 bases). Trimming cost V 3 bases and J 1 base, with 13 bases left between them. Germline assignment: CDR1 SGDLS and CDR2 YYNGEE. This CDR3 has 16 amino acids. CDR3 protein: CASSAHDSMNTGELFF. CDR3 DNA sequence: TGTGCCAGCAGCGCCCACGACAGCATGAACACCGGGGAGCTGTTTTTT.

V usage is TRBV5-6 and J usage is TRBJ2-2; perhaps TRBD1 as D (5 bases). The V gene lost 6 bases and the J gene lost 6 bases, with 12 bases spanning the gap. Per germline, CDR1 SGHDT and CDR2 YYEEEE. This CDR3 spans 13 amino acids. The CDR3 bases are TGTGCCAGCATCCTCGGACATTCCGGGGAGCTGTTTTTT. This codes for CASILGHSGELFF.

The chain is built from TRBV9 and TRBJ2-3; D remains unclear. CDR1 is SGDLS and CDR2 is YYNGEE in the germline V gene. The CDR3 runs 13 residues. Deletions cut 7 bases from V and 0 bases from J, with 9 bases between. In DNA form, the CDR3 reads TGTGCCAGCGGGTACAGCAGCACAGATACGCAGTATTTT. Protein sequence: CASGYSSTDTQYF.

This clone turned up a few times. The chain links TRBV4-2 to TRBJ1-2; D gene uncertain. This CDR3 spans 13 amino acids. Trimming removed 5 bases from V and 3 bases from J, with 10 bases in between. Germline values: CDR1 LGHNA, CDR2 YNFKEQ. The CDR3 DNA reads as TGTGCCAGCAGCGGAACCGGGCACTATGGCTACACCTTC. Encoded protein: CASSGTGHYGYTF.

This chain links TRBV19 with TRBJ2-2, with D tentatively TRBD1 or TRBD2 (5 bases each). CDR1 is LNHDA and CDR2 is SQIVND in the germline V gene (reference sequence). V shed 1 base and J shed 7 bases, with 7 bases lying between them. This CDR3 contains 13 residues. As DNA, the CDR3 is TGTGCCAGTAGTATAGGGGGGATCGGGGAGCTGTTTTTT. As protein: CASSIGGIGELFF.

The chain's CDR3 is CASSQDLDGTGELFF. Here the CDR3 DNA reads TGTGCCAGCAGCCAAGATCTCGACGGCACCGGGGAGCTGTTTTTT. The genes are TRBV14 and TRBJ2-2; unclear D gene. The CDR3 contains 15 residues. Per the germline V gene, CDR1 is SGHDN and CDR2 is FVKESK. Trimming shortened V by 0 bases and J by 4 bases, and 9 bases separated the two germline ends.

This clone appeared a few times. V gene TRBV2 combines with J gene TRBJ1-1; no clear D gene. V was trimmed by 6 bases and J by 3 bases, leaving 14 bases between them. The germline V gene encodes CDR1 SNHLY and CDR2 FYNNEI. The CDR3 sequence is 14 residues long. Here the CDR3 reads CASRTLAPYTEAFF. CDR3 nucleotides: TGTGCCAGCAGGACCCTGGCACCGTACACTGAAGCTTTCTTT.

This sequence joins TRBV5-5 and TRBJ1-5; D call uncertain. V shed 4 bases and J shed 0 bases, with 8 bases lying between them. Germline CDR1 and CDR2: SGHKS and YYEKEE (reference sequence). The CDR3 loop spans 14 amino acids. The CDR3: CASSLQISNQPQHF. Here the CDR3 DNA reads TGTGCCAGCAGCCTACAGATTAGCAATCAGCCCCAGCATTTT.

This rearrangement joins TRBV6-6 to TRBJ2-7; perhaps TRBD2 as D (6 bases). CDR3 length: 14 residues. Trimming shortened V by 2 bases and J by 3 bases, and 11 bases separated the two germline ends. Germline CDR1 MNHNY, CDR2 SVGAGI (reference sequence). CDR3 DNA: TGTGCCAGCAGTTACCGCGGGGAATACTACGAGCAGTACTTC. This translates into CASSYRGEYYEQYF.

The gene calls are TRBV28 and TRBJ1-4, with 7 bases identical to TRBD1. The junction had 9 bases not matched to a gene; V was cut back by 3 bases and J by 8 bases. CDR1 is MDHEN, CDR2 SYDVKM, per germline. This CDR3 contains 15 residues. The CDR3 nucleotides read TGTGCCAGCAGTTTGCCGACAGGGTTGGGAGAAAAACTGTTTTTT. Its translation is CASSLPTGLGEKLFF.

This sequence joins TRBV9 and TRBJ1-3; no firm D call. This CDR3 contains 14 residues. Trimming pared 4 bases from V and 2 bases from J, leaving 10 bases between. Per germline, CDR1 SGDLS and CDR2 YYNGEE. The CDR3 here is CASSQVAAGNTIYF. The CDR3 DNA follows: TGTGCCAGCAGCCAAGTAGCGGCTGGAAACACCATATATTTT.

The chain is built from TRBV5-1 and TRBJ2-7; 12 bases agree with TRBD2. Germline-derived CDR1 and CDR2 are SGHRS and YFSETQ. With V trimmed by 3 bases and J by 7 bases, 5 bases remained unmatched. The CDR3 totals 14 residues. The CDR3 region has the DNA TGCGCCAGCAGCTCCTCCGGGACTAGCGGGGAGCAGTACTTC. It specifies CASSSSGTSGEQYF.

This clone was counted a single time. The gene calls are TRBV15 and TRBJ1-2, with D uncertain. Per the germline V gene, CDR1 is LNHNV and CDR2 is YYDKDF (reference sequence). The length of the CDR3 is 14 residues. The V end lost 0 bases, the J end lost 4 bases, and 9 bases lay between the germline ends. CDR3 DNA sequence: TGTGCCACCAGCAGAGACCCCGGCCCCTATGGCTACACCTTC. Amino acids: CATSRDPGPYGYTF.